This T cell receptor beta chain was captured by sequencing in a study of glioma-infiltrating T cells. Study-wide findings and caveats: Above-expected tissue-blood divergence occurred in all gliomas, most in low-grade ones. Very few CDR3 sequences were shared between tissue and blood.

A remark on this clonotype: Its matching antigen is unknown.

Using RNA template, CDR3s of TCR alpha and beta were amplified with iRepertoire arm-PCR. TCRdb recomputed calls from the multiplex PCR reads with MiXCR, one row per CDR3 protein. The table lists about 93,000 distinct CDR3 sequences, roughly 40% of them singletons. This clonotype was sampled from a human donor with low-grade glioma or glioblastoma, undergoing nonglioma brain surgery, or in good health (not recorded which). Sequencing input: glioma tissue, nonneoplastic brain tissue, or PBMCs (not recorded which).

The CDR3 reads CASSVGGNHEQYF. CDR3 in DNA: TGTGCCAGCAGCGTCGGAGGTAACCACGAGCAGTACTTC. This chain uses TRBV28 with TRBJ2-7, with D possibly matching TRBD2 (5 bases). Trimming cost V 6 bases and J 5 bases, with 14 bases left between them. This CDR3 region has 13 residues. Germline values: CDR1 MDHEN, CDR2 SYDVKM.